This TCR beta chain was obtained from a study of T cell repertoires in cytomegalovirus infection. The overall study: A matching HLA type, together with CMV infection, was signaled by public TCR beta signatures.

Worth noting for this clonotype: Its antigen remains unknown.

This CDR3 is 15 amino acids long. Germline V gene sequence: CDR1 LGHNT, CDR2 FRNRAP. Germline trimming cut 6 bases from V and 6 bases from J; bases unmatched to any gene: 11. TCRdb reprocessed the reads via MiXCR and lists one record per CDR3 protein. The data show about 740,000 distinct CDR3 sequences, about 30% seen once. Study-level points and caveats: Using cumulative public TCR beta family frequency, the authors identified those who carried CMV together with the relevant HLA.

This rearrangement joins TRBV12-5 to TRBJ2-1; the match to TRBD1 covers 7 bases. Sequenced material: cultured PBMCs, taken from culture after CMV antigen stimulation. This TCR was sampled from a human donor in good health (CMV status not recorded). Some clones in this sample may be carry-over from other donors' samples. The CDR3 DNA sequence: TGTGCTAGTGGGCTCAGACAGGGAAATGTCAATGAGCAGTTCTTC. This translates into CASGLRQGNVNEQFF.